This T cell receptor (beta chain) was sequenced in a study of blood T cell repertoires in COVID-19. Overall study context: Both acute and convalescent COVID-19 samples were obtained from the United States, Italy and Spain. The analysed material was cDNA or gDNA that came from T cells, B-cell-depleted T cells, or PBMCs.

This CDR3 comprises 16 residues. Between the trimmed V and J ends, which lost 5 bases and 6 bases, there was a span of 20 bases. In germline, CDR1 is MNHEY, CDR2 SMNVEV (reference sequence). Some clones are missing from TCRdb's copy, which holds only in-frame ones; the method was immunoSEQ multiplex PCR. This table holds over 130,000 clones, roughly 80% found once. The sequence was obtained from a woman aged 50 to 60 with active or convalescent COVID-19. The chain carries TRBV27 and TRBJ2-1; D is unclear. The sample taken for sequencing was peripheral blood. CDR3 region: CASSPSLDLLVNEQFF. For the CDR3, the DNA is TGTGCCAGCAGTCCCTCTCTTGACTTGCTCGTCAATGAGCAGTTCTTC.